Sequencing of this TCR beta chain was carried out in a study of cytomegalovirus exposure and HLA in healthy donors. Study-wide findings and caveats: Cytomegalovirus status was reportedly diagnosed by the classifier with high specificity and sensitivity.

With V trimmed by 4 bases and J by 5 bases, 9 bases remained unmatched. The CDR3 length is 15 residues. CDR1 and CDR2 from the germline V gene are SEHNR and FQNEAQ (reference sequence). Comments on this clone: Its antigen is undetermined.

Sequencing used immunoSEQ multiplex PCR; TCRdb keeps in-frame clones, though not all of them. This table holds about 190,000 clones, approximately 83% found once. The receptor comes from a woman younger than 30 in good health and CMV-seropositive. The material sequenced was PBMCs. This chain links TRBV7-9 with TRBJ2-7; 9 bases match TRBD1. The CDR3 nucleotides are TGTGCCAGCAGCTACCGGGACAGGGCTTTCGACGAGCAGTACTTC. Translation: CASSYRDRAFDEQYF.